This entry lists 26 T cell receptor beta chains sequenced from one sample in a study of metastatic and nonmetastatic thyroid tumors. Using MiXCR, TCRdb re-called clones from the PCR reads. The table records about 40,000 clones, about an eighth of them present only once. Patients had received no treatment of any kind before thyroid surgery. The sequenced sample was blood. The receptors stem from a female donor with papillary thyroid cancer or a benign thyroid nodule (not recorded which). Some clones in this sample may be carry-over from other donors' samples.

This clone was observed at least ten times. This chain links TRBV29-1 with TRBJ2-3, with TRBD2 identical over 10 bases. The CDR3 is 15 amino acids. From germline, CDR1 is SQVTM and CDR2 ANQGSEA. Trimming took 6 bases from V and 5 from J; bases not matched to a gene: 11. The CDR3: CSVVMGLARGDTQYF. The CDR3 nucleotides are TGCAGCGTGGTTATGGGACTAGCGCGCGGAGATACGCAGTATTTT.

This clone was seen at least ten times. The CDR3 nucleotides read TGTGCCAGTAGGGGGATGGTCTATAATTCACCCCTCCACTTT. This gives the protein CASRGMVYNSPLHF. The rearrangement joins TRBV19 to TRBJ1-6, with unresolved D. Germline CDR1 is LNHDA and CDR2 is SQIVND (reference sequence). The CDR3 runs to 14 residues. V was cut by 6 bases and J by 3 bases, with 9 bases left in between.

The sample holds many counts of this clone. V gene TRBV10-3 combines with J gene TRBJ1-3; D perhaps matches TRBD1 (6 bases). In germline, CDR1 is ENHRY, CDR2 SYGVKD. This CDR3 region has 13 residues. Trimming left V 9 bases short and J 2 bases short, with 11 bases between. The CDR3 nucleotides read TGTGCCATGAAGGGGGTGGCTGGAAACACCATATATTTT. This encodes CAMKGVAGNTIYF.

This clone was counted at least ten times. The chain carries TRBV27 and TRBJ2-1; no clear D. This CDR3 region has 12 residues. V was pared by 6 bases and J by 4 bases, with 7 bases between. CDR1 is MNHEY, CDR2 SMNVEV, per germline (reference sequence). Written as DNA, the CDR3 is TGTGCCAGCAGCAACCGGTACAATGAGCAGTTCTTC. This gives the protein CASSNRYNEQFF.

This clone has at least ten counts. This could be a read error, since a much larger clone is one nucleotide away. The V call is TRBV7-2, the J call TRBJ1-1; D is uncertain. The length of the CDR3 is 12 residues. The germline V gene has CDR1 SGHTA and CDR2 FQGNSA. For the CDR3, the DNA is TGTGCCAGCAGCTTCACTACAACTGAAGCTCTCTTT. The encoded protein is CASSFTTTEALF.

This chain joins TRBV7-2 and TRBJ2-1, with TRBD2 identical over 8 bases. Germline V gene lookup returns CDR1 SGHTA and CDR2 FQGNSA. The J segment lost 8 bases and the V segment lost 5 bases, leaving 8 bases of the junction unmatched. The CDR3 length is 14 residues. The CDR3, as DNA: TGTGCCAGCAGCCCTTGGACTAGCAGCCATGAGCAGTTCTTC. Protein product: CASSPWTSSHEQFF.

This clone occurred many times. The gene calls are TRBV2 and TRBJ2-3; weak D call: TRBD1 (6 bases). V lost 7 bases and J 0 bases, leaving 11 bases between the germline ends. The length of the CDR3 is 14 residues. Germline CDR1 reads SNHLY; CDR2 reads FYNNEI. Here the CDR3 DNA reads TGTGCCAGCAAGGACAGTACTAGCACAGATACGCAGTATTTT. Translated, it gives CASKDSTSTDTQYF.

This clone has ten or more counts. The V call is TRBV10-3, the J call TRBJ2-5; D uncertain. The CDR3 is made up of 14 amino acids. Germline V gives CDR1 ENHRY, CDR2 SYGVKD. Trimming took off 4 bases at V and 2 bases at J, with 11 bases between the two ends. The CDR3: CAISASAEQETQYF. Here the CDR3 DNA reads TGTGCCATCAGTGCGTCGGCAGAACAAGAGACCCAGTACTTC.

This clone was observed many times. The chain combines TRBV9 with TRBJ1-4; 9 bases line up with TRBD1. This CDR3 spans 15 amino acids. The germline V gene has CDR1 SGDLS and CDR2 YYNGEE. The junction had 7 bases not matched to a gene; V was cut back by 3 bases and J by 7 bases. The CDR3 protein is CASSGRDRGSEKLFF. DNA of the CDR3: TGTGCCAGCAGCGGGCGTGACAGGGGGTCTGAAAAACTGTTTTTT. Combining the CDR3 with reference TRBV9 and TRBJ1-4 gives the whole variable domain DSGVTQTPKHLITATGQRVTLRCSPRSGDLSVYWYQQSLDQGLQFLIQYYNGEERAKGNILERFSAQQFPDLHSELNLSSLELGDSALYFCASSGRDRGSEKLFFGSGTQLSVL.

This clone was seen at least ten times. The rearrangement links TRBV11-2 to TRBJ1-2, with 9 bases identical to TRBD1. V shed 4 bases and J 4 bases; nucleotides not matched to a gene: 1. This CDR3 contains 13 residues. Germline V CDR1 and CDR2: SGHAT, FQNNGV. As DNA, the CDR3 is TGTGCCAGCAGCTCGGACAGGGGCTATGGCTACACCTTC. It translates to CASSSDRGYGYTF. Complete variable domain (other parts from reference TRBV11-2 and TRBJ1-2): EAGVAQSPRYKIIEKRQSVAFWCNPISGHATLYWYQQILGQGPKLLIQFQNNGVVDDSQLPKDRFSAERLKGVDSTLKIQPAKLEDSAVYLCASSSDRGYGYTFGSGTRLTVV.

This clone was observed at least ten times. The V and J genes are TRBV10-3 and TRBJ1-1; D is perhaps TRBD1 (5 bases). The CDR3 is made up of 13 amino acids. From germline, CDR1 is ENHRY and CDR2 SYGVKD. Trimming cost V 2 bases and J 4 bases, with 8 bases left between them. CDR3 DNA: TGTGCCATCAGTGAGGGGGGGAGCACTGAAGCTTTCTTT. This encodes CAISEGGSTEAFF.

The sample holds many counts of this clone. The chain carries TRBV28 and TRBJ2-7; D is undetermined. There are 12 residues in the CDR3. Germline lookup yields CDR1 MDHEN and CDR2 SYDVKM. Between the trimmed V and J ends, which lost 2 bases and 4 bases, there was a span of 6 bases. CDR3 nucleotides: TGTGCCAGCAGTTTACTCCAGTACGAGCAGTACTTC. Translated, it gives CASSLLQYEQYF. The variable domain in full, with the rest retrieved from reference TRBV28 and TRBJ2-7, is DVKVTQSSRYLVKRTGEKVFLECVQDMDHENMFWYRQDPGLGLRLIYFSYDVKMKEKGDIPEGYSVSREKKERFSLILESASTNQTSMYLCASSLLQYEQYFGPGTRLTVT.

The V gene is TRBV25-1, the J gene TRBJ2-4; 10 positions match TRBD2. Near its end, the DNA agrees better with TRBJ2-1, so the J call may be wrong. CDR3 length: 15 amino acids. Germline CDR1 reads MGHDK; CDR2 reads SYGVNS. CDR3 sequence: CASSDPGTSETEQFF. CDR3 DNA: TGTGCCAGCAGCGATCCTGGGACTAGCGAAACGGAGCAGTTCTTC.

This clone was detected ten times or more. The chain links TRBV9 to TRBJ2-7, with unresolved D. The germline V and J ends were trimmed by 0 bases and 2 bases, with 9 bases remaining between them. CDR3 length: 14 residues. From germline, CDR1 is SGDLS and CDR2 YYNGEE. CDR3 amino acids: CASSVVHRTYEQYF. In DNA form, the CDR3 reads TGTGCCAGCAGCGTAGTTCATAGGACCTACGAGCAGTACTTC.

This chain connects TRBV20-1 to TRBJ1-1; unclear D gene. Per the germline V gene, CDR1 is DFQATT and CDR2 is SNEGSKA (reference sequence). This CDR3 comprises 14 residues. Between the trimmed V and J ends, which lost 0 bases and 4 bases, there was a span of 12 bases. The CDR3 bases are TGCAGTGCTAGAGATCACAAGGGAGTCACTGAAGCTTTCTTT. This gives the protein CSARDHKGVTEAFF.

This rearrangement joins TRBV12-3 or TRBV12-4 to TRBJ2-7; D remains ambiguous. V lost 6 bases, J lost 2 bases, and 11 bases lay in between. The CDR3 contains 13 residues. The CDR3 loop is CASSHVMAYEQYF. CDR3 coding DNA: TGTGCCAGCAGCCACGTGATGGCCTACGAGCAGTACTTC.

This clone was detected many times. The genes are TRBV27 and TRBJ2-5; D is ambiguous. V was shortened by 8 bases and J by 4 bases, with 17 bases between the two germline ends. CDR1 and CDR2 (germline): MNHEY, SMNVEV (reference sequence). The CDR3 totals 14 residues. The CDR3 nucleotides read TGTGCCAGCTCCCTTTCGGGTGTCAGAGAGACCCAGTACTTC. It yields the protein CASSLSGVRETQYF.

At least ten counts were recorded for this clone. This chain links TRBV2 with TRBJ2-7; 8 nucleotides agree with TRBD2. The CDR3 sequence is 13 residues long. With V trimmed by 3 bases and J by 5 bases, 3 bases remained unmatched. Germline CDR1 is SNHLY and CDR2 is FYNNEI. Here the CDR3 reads CASSDPAGDEQYF. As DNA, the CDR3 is TGTGCCAGCAGTGACCCAGCGGGGGACGAGCAGTACTTC.

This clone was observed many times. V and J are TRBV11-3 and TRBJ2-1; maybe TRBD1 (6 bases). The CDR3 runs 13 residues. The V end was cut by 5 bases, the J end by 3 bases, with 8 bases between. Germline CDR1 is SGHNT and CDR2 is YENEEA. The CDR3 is CASSLDSYNEQFF. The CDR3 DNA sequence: TGTGCCAGCAGCCTGGACAGCTACAATGAGCAGTTCTTC.

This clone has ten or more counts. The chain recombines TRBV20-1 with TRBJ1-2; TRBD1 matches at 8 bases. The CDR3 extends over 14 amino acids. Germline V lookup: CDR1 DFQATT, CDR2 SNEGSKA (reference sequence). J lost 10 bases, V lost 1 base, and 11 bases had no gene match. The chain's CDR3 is CSARAGTGAPLYTF. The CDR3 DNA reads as TGCAGTGCTAGAGCGGGGACAGGTGCCCCTCTCTACACCTTC.

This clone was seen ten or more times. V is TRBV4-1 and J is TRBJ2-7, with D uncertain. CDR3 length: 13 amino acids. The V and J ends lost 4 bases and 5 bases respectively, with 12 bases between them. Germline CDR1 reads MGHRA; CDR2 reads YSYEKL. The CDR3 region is CASSLFRNDEQYF. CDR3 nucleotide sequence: TGCGCCAGCAGCCTCTTCCGGAACGACGAGCAGTACTTC.

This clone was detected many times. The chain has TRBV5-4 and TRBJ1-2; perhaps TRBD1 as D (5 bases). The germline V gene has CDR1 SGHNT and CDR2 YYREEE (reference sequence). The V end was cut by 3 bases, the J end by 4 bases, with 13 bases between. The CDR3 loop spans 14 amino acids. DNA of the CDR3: TGTGCCAGCAGCTCCGCCGGGGACCTCTATGGCTACACCTTC. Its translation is CASSSAGDLYGYTF.

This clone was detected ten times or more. CDR3 bases: TGTGCCACCTCACGGCTAGCGGGAGAGGTGGAGACCCAGTACTTC. Translating it yields CATSRLAGEVETQYF. The V and J genes are TRBV19 and TRBJ2-5, with 10 bases lining up with TRBD2. After removal of 10 bases from V and 5 bases from J, the junction contained 13 bases not matched to a gene. Germline-derived CDR1 and CDR2 are LNHDA and SQIVND (reference sequence). The CDR3 contains 15 residues.

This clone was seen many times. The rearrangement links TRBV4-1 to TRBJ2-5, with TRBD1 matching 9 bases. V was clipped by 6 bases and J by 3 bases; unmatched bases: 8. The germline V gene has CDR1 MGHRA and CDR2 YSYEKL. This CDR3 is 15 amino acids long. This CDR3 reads CASSTGTGNKETQYF. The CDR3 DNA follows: TGCGCCAGCAGTACCGGGACAGGGAATAAAGAGACCCAGTACTTC.

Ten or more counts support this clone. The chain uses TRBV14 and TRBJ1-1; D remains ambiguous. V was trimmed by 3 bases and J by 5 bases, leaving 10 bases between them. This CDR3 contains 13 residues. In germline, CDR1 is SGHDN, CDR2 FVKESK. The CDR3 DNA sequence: TGTGCCAGCAGCCAGGGCCAGGCGACTGAAGCTTTCTTT. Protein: CASSQGQATEAFF.

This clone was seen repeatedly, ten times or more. Here the CDR3 DNA reads TGTGCCAGCAGCTTATGGTGGGCCAGTAACGAGCAGTACTTC. As protein: CASSLWWASNEQYF. The chain combines TRBV11-2 with TRBJ2-7; no reliable D call. The CDR3 is 14 residues long. CDR1 and CDR2 (germline): SGHAT, FQNNGV. V lost 2 bases and J lost 5, with 13 bases in between.